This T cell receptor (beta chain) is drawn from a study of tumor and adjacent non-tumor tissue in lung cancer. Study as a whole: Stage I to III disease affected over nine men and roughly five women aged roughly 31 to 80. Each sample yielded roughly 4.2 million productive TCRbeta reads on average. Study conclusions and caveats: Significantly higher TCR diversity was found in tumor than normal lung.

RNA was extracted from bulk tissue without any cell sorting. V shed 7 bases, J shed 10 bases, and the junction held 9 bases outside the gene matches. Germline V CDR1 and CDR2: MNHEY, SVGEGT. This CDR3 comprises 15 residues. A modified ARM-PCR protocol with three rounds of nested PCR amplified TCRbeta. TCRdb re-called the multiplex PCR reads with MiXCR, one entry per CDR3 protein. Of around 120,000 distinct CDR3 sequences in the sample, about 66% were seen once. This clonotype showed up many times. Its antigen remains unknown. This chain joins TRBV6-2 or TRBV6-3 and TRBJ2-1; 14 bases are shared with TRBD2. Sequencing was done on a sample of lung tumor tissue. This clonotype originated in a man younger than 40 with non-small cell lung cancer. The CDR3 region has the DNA TGTGCCAGCAACCCCGGACTAGCGGGGGGCGCGGAGCAGTTCTTC. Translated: CASNPGLAGGAEQFF.